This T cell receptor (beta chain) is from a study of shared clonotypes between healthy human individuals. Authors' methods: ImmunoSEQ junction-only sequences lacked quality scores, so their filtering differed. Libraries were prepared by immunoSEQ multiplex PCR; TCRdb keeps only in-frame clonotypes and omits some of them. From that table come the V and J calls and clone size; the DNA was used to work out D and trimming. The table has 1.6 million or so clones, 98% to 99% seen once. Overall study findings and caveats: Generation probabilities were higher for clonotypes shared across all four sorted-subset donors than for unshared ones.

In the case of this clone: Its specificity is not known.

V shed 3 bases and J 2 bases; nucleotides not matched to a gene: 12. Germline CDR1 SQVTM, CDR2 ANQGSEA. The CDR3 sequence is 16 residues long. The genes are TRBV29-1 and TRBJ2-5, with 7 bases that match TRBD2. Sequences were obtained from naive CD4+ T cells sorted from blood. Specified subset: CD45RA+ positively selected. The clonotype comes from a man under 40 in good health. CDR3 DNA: TGCAGCGTTGATACGCGGGGGAGCGGGCTACAAGAGACCCAGTACTTC. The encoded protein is CSVDTRGSGLQETQYF.